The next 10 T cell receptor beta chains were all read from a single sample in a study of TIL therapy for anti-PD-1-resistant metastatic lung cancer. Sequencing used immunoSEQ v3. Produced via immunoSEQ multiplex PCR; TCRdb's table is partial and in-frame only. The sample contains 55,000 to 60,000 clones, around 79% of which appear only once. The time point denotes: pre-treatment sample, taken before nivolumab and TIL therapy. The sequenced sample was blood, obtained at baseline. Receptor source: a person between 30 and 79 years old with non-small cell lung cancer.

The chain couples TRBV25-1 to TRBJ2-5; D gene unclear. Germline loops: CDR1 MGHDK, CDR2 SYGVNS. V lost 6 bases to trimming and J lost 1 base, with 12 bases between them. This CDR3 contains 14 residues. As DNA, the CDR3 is TGTGCCAGCAGACCCCCAGAGTCCCAAGAGACCCAGTACTTC. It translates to CASRPPESQETQYF. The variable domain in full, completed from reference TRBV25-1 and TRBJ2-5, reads EADIYQTPRYLVIGTGKKITLECSQTMGHDKMYWYQQDPGMELHLIHYSYGVNSTEKGDLSSESTVSRIRTEHFPLTLESARPSHTSQYLCASRPPESQETQYFGPGTRLLVL.

CDR3 amino acids: CAISESEGGYGYTF. In nucleotides, the CDR3 is TGTGCCATCAGTGAGTCGGAGGGGGGCTATGGCTACACCTTC. The chain is built from TRBV10-3 and TRBJ1-2; perhaps TRBD1 as D (6 bases). The CDR3 consists of 14 residues. Germline CDR1 and CDR2: ENHRY and SYGVKD. V lost 0 bases to trimming and J lost 4 bases, with 9 bases between them.

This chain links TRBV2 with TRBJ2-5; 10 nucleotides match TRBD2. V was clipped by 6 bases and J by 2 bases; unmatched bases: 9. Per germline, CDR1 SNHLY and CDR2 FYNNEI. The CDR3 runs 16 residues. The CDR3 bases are TGTGCCAGCAGCCACCTCCCGACTAGCGGGCAAGAGACCCAGTACTTC. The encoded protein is CASSHLPTSGQETQYF.

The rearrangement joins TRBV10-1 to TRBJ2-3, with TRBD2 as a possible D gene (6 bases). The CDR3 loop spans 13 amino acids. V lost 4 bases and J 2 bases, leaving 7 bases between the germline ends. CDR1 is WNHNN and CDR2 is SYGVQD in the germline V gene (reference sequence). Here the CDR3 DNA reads TGCGCCAGCAGTGGCGGGACCACAGATACGCAGTATTTT. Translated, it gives CASSGGTTDTQYF.

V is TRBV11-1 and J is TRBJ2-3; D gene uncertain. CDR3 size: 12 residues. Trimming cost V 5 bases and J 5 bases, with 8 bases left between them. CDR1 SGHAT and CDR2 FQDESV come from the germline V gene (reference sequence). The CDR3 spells CASSRMGDTQYF. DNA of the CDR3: TGTGCCAGCAGCCGGATGGGAGATACGCAGTATTTT.

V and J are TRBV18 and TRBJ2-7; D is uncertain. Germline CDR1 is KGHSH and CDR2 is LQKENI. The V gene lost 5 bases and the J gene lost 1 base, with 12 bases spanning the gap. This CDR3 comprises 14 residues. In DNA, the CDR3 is TGTGCCAGCTCATTCCCGGGCCGGTCCTACGAGCAGTACTTC. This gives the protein CASSFPGRSYEQYF.

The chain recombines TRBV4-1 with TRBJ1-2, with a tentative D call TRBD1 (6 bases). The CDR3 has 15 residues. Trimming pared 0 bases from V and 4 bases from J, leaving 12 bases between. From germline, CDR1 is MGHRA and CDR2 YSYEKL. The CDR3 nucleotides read TGCGCCAGCAGCCAAGAGGGGGCAGGCTTCTATGGCTACACCTTC. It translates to CASSQEGAGFYGYTF.

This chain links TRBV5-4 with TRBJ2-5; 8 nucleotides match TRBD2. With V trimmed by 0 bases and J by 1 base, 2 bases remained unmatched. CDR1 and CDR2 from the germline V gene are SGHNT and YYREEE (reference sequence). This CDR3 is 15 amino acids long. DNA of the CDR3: TGTGCCAGCAGCTTGGTTCTAGCGGGCCAAGAGACCCAGTACTTC. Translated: CASSLVLAGQETQYF.

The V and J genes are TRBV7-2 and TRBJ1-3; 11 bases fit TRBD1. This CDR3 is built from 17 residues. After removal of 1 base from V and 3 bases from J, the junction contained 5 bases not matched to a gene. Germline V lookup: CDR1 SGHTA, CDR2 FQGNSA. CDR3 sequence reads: CASSLGGQGARGNTIYF. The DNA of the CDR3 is TGTGCCAGCAGCTTAGGAGGACAGGGGGCGCGTGGAAACACCATATATTTT.

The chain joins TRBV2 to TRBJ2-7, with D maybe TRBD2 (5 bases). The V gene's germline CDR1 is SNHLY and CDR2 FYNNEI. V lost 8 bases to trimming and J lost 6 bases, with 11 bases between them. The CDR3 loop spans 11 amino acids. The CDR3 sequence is CASQLAGEQYF. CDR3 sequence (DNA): TGTGCCAGCCAGCTAGCCGGCGAGCAGTACTTC.